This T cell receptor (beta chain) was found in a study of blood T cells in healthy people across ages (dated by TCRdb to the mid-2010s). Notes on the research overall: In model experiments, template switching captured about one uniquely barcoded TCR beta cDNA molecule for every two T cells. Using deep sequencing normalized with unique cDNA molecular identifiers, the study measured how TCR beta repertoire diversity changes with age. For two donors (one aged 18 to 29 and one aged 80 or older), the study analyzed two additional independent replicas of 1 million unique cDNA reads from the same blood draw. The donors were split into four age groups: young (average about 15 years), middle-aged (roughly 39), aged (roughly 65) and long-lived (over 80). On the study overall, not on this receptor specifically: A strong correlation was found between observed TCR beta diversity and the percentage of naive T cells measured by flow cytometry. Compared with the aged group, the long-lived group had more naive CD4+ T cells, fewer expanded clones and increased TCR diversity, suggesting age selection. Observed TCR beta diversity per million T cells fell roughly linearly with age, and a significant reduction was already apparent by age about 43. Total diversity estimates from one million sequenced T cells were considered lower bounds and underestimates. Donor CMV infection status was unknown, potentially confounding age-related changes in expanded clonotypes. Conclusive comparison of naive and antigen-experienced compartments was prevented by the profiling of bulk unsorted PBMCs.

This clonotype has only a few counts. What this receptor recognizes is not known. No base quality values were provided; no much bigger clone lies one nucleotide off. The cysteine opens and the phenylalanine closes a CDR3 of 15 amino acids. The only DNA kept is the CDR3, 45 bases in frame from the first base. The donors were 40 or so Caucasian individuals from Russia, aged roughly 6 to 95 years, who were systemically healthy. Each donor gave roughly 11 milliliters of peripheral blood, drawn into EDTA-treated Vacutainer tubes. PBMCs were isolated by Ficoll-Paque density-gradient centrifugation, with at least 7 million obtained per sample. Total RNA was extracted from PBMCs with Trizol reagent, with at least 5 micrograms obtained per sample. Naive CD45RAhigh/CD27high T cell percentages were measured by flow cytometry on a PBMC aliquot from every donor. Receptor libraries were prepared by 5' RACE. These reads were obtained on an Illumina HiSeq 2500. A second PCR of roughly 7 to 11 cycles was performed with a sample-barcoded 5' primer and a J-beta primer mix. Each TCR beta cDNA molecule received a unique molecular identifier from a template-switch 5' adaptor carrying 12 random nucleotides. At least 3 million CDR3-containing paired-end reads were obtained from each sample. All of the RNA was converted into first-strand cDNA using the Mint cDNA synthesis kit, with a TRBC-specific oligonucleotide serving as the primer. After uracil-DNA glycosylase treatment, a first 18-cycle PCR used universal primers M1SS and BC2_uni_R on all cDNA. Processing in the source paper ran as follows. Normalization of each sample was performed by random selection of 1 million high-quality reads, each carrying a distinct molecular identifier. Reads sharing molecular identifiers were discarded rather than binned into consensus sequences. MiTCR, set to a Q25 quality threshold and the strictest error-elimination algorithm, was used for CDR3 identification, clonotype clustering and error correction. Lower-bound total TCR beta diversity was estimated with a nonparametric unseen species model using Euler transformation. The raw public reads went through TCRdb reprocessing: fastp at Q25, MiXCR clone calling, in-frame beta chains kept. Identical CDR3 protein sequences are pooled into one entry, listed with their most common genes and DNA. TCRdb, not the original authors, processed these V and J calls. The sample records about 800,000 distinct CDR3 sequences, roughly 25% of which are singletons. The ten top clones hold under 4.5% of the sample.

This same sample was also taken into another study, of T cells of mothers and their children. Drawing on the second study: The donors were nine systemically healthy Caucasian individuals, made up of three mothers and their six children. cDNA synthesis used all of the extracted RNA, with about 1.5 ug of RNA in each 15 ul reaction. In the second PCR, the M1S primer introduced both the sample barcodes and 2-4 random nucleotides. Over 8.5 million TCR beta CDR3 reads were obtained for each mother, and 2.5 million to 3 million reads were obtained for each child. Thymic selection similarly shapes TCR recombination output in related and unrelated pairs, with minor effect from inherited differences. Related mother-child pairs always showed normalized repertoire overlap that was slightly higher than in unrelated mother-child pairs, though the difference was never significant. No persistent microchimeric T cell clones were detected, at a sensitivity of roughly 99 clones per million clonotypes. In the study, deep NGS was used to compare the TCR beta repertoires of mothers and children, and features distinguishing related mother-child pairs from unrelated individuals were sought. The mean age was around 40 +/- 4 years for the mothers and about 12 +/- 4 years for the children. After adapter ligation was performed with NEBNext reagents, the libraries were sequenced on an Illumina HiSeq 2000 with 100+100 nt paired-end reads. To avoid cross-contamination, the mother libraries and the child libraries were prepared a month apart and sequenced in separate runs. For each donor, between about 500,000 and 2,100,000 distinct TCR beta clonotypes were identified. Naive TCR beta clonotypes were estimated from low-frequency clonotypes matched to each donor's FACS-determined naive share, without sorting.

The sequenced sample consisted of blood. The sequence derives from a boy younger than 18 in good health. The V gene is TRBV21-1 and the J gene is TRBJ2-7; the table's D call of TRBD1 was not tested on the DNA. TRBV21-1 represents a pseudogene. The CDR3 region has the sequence CASNSRTGSSYEQYF. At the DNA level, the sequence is TGTGCCAGCAACTCAAGGACAGGGAGCTCCTACGAGCAGTACTTC.